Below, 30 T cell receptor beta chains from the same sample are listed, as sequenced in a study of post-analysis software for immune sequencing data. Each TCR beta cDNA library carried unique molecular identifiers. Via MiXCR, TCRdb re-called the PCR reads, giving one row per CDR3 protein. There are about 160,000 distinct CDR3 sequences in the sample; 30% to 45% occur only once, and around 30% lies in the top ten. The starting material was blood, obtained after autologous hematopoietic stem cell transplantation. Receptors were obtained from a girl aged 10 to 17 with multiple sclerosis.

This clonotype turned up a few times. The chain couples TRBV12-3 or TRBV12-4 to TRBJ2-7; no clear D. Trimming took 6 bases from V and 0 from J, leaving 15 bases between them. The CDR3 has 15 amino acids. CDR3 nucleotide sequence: TGTGCCAGCAGCCCTCTCCCACATAACTCCTACGAGCAGTACTTC. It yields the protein CASSPLPHNSYEQYF.

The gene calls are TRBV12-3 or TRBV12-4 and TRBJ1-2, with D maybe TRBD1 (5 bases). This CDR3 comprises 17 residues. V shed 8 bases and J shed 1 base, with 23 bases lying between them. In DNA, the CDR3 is TGTGCCAGCTCCCCGGGGGAGGGTAACCTCCATAACTATGGCTACACCTTC. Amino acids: CASSPGEGNLHNYGYTF.

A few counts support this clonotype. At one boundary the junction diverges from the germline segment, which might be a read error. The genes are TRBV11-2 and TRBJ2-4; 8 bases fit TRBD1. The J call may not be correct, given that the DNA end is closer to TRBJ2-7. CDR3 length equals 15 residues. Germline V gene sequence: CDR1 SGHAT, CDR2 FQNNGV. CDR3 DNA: TGTGCCAGCAACTTAGATCCAGGACAGGGCTACGAGCAGTACTTC. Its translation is CASNLDPGQGYEQYF.

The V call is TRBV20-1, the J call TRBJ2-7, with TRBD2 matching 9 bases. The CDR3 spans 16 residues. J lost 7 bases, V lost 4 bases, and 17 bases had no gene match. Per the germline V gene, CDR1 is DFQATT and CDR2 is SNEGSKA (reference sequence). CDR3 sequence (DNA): TGCAGTGCTACGCAATACGGGGGCGGGAGGGCCCAGGAGCAGTACTTC. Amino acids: CSATQYGGGRAQEQYF.

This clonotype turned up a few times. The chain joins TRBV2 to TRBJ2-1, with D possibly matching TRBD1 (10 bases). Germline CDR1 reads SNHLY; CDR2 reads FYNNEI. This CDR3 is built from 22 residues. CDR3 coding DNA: TGTGCACTTCACCACGGGGGACAGGGGTCCCTGCGGGAGGGACCCTTCTACAATGAGCAGTTCTTC. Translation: CALHHGGQGSLREGPFYNEQFF.

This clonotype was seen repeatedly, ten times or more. The DNA of the CDR3 is TGTGCCACCAGGCCGGGACTAGTCGGAACAGATACGCAGTATTTT. It codes for CATRPGLVGTDTQYF. The chain couples TRBV24-1 to TRBJ2-3, with 8 bases matching TRBD2. The CDR3 is made up of 15 amino acids. Losses at the gene ends were 7 bases for V and 3 bases for J; bases not matched to a gene: 8. The germline CDR1 and CDR2 sequences are KGHDR and SFDVKD.

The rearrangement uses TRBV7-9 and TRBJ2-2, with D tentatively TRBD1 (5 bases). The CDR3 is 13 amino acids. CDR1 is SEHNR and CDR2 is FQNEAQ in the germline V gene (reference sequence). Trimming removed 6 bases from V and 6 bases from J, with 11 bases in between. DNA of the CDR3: TGTGCCAGCAGGCAGGGAACCGCCGGGGAGCTGTTTTTT. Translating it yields CASRQGTAGELFF.

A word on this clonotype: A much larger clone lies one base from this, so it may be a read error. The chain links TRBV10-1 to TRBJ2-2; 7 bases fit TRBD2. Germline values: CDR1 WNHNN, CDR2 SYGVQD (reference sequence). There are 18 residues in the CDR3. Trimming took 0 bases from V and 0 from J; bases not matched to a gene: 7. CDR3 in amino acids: CASSESGRGPPNTGELFF. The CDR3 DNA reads TGCGCCAGCAGTGAGTCGGGGAGGGGTCCTCCGAACACCGGGGAGCTGTTTTTT.

CDR3 in DNA: TGCAGTGCTCCGGGACTTTCCAACGAGCAGTACTTC. This sequence encodes CSAPGLSNEQYF. The chain is built from TRBV20-1 and TRBJ2-5, with D possibly TRBD2 on 6 matching bases. The DNA end is a closer match to TRBJ2-7, so the J assignment may be wrong. The germline V gene encodes CDR1 DFQATT and CDR2 SNEGSKA (reference sequence). The CDR3 is 12 amino acids.

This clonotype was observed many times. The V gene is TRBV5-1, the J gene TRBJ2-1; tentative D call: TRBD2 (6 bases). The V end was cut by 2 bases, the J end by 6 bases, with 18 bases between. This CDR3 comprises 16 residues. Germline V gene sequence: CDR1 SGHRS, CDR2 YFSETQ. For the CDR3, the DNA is TGCGCCAGCAGCTTCCTCCTAGGGCTAGCGTCCAATGAGCAGTTCTTC. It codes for CASSFLLGLASNEQFF.

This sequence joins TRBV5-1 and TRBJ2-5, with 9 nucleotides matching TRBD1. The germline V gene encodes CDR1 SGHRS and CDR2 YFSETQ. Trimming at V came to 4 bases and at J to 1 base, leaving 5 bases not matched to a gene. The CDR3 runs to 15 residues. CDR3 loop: CASSGGQGFQETQYF. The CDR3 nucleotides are TGCGCCAGCAGCGGCGGACAGGGGTTCCAAGAGACCCAGTACTTC.

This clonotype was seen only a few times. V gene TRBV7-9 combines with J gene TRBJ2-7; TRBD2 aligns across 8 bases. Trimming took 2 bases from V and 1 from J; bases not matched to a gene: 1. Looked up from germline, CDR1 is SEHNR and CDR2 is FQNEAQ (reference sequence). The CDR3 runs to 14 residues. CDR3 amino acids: CASSLRLASYEQYF. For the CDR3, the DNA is TGTGCCAGCAGCTTACGACTAGCGTCCTACGAGCAGTACTTC.

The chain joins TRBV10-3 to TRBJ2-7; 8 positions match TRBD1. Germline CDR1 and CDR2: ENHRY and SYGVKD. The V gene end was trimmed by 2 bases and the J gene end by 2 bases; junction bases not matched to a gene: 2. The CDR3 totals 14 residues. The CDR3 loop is CAISELQGAYEQYF. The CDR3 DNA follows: TGTGCCATCAGTGAGCTACAGGGGGCCTACGAGCAGTACTTC.

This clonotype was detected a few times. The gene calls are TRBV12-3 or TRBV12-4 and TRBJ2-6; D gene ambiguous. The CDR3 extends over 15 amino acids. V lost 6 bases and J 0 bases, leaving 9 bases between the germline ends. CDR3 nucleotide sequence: TGTGCCAGCAGCCACATGTACTCTGGGGCCAACGTCCTGACTTTC. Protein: CASSHMYSGANVLTF.

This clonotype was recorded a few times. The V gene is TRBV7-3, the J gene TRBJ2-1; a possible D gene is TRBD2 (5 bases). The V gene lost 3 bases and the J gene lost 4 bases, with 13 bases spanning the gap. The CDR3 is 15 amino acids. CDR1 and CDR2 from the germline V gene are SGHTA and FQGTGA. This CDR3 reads CASSFVATTYNEQFF. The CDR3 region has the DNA TGTGCCAGCAGCTTCGTAGCGACGACATACAATGAGCAGTTCTTC.

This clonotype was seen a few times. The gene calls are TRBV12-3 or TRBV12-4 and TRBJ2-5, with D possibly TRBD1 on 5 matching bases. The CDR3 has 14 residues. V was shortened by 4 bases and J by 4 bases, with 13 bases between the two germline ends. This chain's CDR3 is CASSWKGWGETQYF. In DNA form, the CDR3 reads TGTGCCAGCAGTTGGAAGGGGTGGGGAGAGACCCAGTACTTC.

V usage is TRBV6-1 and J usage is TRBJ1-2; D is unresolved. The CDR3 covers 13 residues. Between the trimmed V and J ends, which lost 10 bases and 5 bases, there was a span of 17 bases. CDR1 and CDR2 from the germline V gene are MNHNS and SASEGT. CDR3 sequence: CAIILGPIYGYTF. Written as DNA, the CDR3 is TGTGCCATCATATTGGGCCCTATATATGGCTACACCTTC.

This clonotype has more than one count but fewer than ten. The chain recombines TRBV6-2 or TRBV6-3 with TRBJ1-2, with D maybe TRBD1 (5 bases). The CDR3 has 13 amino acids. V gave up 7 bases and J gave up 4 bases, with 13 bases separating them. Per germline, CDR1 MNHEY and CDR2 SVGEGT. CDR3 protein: CASTRDRIYGYTF. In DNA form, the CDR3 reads TGTGCCAGCACCCGCGACAGAATCTATGGCTACACCTTC.

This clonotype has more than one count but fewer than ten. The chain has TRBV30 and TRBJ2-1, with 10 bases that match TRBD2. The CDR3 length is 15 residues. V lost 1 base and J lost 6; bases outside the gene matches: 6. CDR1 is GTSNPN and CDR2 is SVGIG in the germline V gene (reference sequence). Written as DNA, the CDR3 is TGTGCCTGGAGTGGGACTAGCGGAATTATCAATGAGCAGTTCTTC. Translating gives CAWSGTSGIINEQFF.

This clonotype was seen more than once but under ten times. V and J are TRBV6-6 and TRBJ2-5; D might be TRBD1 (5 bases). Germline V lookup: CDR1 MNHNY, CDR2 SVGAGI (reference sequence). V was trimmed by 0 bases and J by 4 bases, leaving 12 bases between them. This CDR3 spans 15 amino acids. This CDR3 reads CASSYSDAGRETQYF. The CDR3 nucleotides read TGTGCCAGCAGTTACTCGGACGCAGGGCGAGAGACCCAGTACTTC.

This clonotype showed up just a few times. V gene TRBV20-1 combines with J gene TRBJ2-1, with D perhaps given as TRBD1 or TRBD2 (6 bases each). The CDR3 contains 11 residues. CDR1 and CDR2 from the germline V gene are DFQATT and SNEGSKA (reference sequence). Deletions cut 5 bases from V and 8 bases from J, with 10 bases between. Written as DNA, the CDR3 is TGCAGTGCTTTCCGGGGGCATGAGCAGTTCTTC. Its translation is CSAFRGHEQFF.

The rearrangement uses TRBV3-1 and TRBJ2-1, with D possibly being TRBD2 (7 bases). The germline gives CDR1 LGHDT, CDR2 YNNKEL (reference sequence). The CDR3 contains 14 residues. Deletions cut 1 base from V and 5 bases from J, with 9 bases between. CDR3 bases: TGTGCCAGCAGCCAAGCGGGGGGCAACAATGAGCAGTTCTTC. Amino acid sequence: CASSQAGGNNEQFF.

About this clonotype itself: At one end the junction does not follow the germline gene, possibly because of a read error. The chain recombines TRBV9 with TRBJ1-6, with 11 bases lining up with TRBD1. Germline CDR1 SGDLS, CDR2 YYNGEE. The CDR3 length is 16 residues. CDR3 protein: CASSVEDRGPNSPPHF. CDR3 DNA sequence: TGTGCCAGCAGCGTAGAGGACAGGGGGCCTAATTCACCCCCCCACTTT.

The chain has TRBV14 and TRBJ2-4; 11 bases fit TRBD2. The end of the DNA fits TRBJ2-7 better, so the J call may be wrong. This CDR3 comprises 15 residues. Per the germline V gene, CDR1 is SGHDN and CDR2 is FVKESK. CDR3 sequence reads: CASSFIAGGGSEQYF. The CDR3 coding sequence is TGTGCCAGCAGCTTTATAGCGGGAGGGGGTAGCGAGCAGTACTTC.

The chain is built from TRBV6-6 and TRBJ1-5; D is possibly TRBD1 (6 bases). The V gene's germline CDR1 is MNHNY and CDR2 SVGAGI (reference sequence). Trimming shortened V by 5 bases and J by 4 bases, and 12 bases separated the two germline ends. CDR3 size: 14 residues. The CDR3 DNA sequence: TGTGCCAGCAGTCAGGGGCGGGTTAATCAGCCCCAGCATTTT. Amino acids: CASSQGRVNQPQHF.

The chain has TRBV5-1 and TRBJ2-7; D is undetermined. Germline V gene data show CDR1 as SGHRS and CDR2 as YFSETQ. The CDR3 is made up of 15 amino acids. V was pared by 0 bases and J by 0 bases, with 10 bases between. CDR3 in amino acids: CASSLGLSGSYEQYF. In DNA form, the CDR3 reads TGCGCCAGCAGCTTGGGCCTTTCCGGCTCCTACGAGCAGTACTTC.

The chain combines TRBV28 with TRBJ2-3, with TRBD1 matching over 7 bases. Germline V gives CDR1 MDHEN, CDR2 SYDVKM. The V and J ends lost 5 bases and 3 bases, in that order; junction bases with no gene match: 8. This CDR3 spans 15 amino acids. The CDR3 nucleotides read TGTGCCAGCAGTCCAGGAACAGGGGTTACAGATACGCAGTATTTT. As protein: CASSPGTGVTDTQYF. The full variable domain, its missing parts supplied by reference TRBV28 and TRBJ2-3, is DVKVTQSSRYLVKRTGEKVFLECVQDMDHENMFWYRQDPGLGLRLIYFSYDVKMKEKGDIPEGYSVSREKKERFSLILESASTNQTSMYLCASSPGTGVTDTQYFGPGTRLTVL.

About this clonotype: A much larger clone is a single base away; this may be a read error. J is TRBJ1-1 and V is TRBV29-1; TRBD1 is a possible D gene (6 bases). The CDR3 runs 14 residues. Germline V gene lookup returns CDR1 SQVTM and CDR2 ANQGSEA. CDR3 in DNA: TGCGGCGCCCACCAGGGGACCTCGAACACTGAAGCTTTCTTT. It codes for CGAHQGTSNTEAFF. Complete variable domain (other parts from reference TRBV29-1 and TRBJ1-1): SAVISQKPSRDICQRGTSLTIQCQVDSQVTMMFWYRQQPGQSLTLIATANQGSEATYESGFVIDKFPISRPNLTFSTLTVSNMSPEDSSIYLCGAHQGTSNTEAFFGQGTRLTVV.

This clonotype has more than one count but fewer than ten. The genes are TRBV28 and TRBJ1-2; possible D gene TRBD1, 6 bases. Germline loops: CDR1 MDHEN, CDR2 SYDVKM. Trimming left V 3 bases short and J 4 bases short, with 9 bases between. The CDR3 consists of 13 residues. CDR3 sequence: CASSLEDSYGYTF. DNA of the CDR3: TGTGCCAGCAGTTTGGAGGACAGCTATGGCTACACCTTC.

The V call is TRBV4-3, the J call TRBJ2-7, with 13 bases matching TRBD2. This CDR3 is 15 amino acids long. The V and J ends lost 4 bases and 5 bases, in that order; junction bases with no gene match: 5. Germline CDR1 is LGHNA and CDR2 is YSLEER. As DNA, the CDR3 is TGCGCCAGCAGCCTGACTAGCGGGAGGCATAACGAGCAGTACTTC. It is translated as CASSLTSGRHNEQYF.